These T cell receptor beta chains were read from a single sample in a study of blood T cell repertoires in COVID-19. Assay: immunoSEQ multiplex PCR; the TCRdb copy retains only in-frame clones and omits some. The sample carries over 80,000 clones, approximately 74% recorded once. The sample was peripheral blood. Receptors were obtained from a man between 65 and 85 years old with COVID-19, enrolled during active disease. CDR3s include the opening cysteine and the closing phenylalanine or tryptophan. A D gene is named only where the DNA matches it firmly. The size entry is marked missing in some rows and otherwise reads once, few, many or a size class.

>TRBV7-9|TRBJ2-7|TRBD1|NA
TGTGCCAGCAGCTCGGACAGGGGGTACGAGCAGTACTTC
CASSSDRGYEQYF
>TRBV19|TRBJ2-1|TRBD2|NA
TGTGCCAGTACCCCCGGTGGGACTAGCGGGAGGAATGAGCAGTTCTTC
CASTPGGTSGRNEQFF
>TRBV6-1|TRBJ1-4|NA|NA
TGTGCCAGCGCGAACCCCGTGGGGGGTGAAAAACTGTTTTTT
CASANPVGGEKLFF
>TRBV27|TRBJ2-2|TRBD2|many
TGTGCCAGCAGTTTCCGGGTAGCGGGAGTTTCCCGGGAGCTGTTTTTT
CASSFRVAGVSRELFF
>TRBV7-9|TRBJ2-1|TRBD2|once
TGTGCCAGCAGCCCACCTAGCGGGAACTACAATGAGCAGTTCTTC
CASSPPSGNYNEQFF
>TRBV3-1/TRBV3-2|TRBJ2-1|TRBD2|NA
TGTGCCAGCAGCCCCCGCGGGACGGGAGGGGCCCCCACCTACAATGAGCAGTTCTTC
CASSPRGTGGAPTYNEQFF
>TRBV7-3|TRBJ1-1|NA|once
TGTGCCAGCAGGTATACAGGGAACACTGAAGCTTTCTTT
CASRYTGNTEAFF
>TRBV9|TRBJ2-5|NA|NA
TGTGCCAGCAGCTCCTCGCAGGGGATGTCGGAGACCCAGTACTTC
CASSSSQGMSETQYF
>TRBV10-2|TRBJ2-7|NA|NA
TGCGCCAGCAGGGCGGGACTTGGAGCCTACGAGCAGTACTTC
CASRAGLGAYEQYF
>TRBV4-2|TRBJ2-3|TRBD2|NA
TGTGCCAGCAGCCTAAAGGCAGGACTAGCCGGCACAGATACGCAGTATTTT
CASSLKAGLAGTDTQYF
>TRBV27|TRBJ1-1|NA|NA
TGTGCCAGCAGTCCCTACGCAGCGGGGCAAAACACTGAAGCTTTCTTT
CASSPYAAGQNTEAFF
>TRBV7-2|TRBJ1-6|TRBD1|NA
TGTGCCAGCAGCTCGTGGACAGGGACGAATTCACCCCTCCACTTT
CASSSWTGTNSPLHF
>TRBV10-3|TRBJ2-1|TRBD2|NA
TGTGCCATCAGTGAGGCTAGCGGGTCTGACAATGAGCAGTTCTTC
CAISEASGSDNEQFF
>TRBV19|TRBJ1-1|NA|NA
TGTGCCAGTAGTATAGTCCTCCTAAACACTGAAGCTTTCTTT
CASSIVLLNTEAFF
>TRBV14|TRBJ2-1|TRBD1|few
TGTGCCAGCAGCCGAATGACAGGGTACAATGAGCAGTTCTTC
CASSRMTGYNEQFF
>TRBV7-2|TRBJ1-5|NA|NA
TGTGCCAGCAGCGGGGCCATCAATCAGCCCCAGCATTTT
CASSGAINQPQHF
>TRBV6-2/TRBV6-3|TRBJ1-1|NA|NA
TGTGCCAGCAGTTATTCCTACGGGGAGGCTTTCTTT
CASSYSYGEAFF
>TRBV9|TRBJ2-7|TRBD2|NA
TGTGCCAGCAGCGTAGCTAGCGGGAGTAACGAGCAGTACTTC
CASSVASGSNEQYF
>TRBV19|TRBJ1-2|NA|NA
TGTGCCAGTAGTATAAGGACAGTCGCTAACTATGGCTACACCTTC
CASSIRTVANYGYTF
>TRBV30|TRBJ1-6|NA|few
TGTGCCTGGAGTGTACGGGGGGAAGGTTCACCCCTCCACTTT
CAWSVRGEGSPLHF
>TRBV19|TRBJ1-6|NA|NA
TGTGCCAGTACTGACAGCCCAAGAATTAATTCACCCCTCCACTTT
CASTDSPRINSPLHF
>TRBV18|TRBJ1-4|NA|NA
TGTGCCAGCTCACCCTCCGGGGACACCAATGAAAAACTGTTTTTT
CASSPSGDTNEKLFF
>TRBV11-2|TRBJ1-3|TRBD1|NA
TGTGCCAGCAGTCAGACAGGGGATGCAAACACCATATATTTT
CASSQTGDANTIYF
>TRBV7-3|TRBJ2-2|NA|NA
TGTGCCAGCAGCTACGGGAACACCGGGGAGCTGTTTTTT
CASSYGNTGELFF
>TRBV19|TRBJ1-5|NA|NA
TGTGCCAGTAGTACCGGACAGCATGGGCTTCAGCCCCAGCATTTT
CASSTGQHGLQPQHF
>TRBV5-4|TRBJ2-3|NA|NA
TGTGCCAGCAGCTTGGTTGGTAGCGGAAACACAGATACGCAGTATTTT
CASSLVGSGNTDTQYF
>TRBV7-2|TRBJ2-7|TRBD2|NA
TGTGCCAGCAGCCCTAACCTAGCGGTTTTTCCAATCGAGCAGTACTTC
CASSPNLAVFPIEQYF
>TRBV4-1|TRBJ1-4|NA|few
TGCGCCAGCAGCCAAGAAAACAGGTATAATGAAAAACTGTTTTTT
CASSQENRYNEKLFF
>TRBV5-1|TRBJ2-7|NA|NA
TGCGCCAGCAGCCCTACGTCCAGGGGAGACTACGAGCAGTACTTC
CASSPTSRGDYEQYF
>TRBV5-4|TRBJ2-3|TRBD1|NA
TGTGCCAGCAGTTCGGGGATGGGGACAGAATCAGATACGCAGTATTTT
CASSSGMGTESDTQYF
>TRBV27|TRBJ1-5|NA|NA
TGTGCCAGCAGTTTGTCTCAGGTAAATCAGCCCCAGCATTTT
CASSLSQVNQPQHF
>TRBV19|TRBJ2-2|TRBD2|NA
TGTGCCAGTATAAGCCGAAGCGGGGGCTTCGATCCGTTCGCGAACACCGGGGAGCTGTTTTTT
CASISRSGGFDPFANTGELFF
>TRBV9|TRBJ1-5|TRBD1|NA
TGTGCCAGCAGCCCCGGACAGGCTGGAAATCAGCCCCAGCATTTT
CASSPGQAGNQPQHF
>TRBV30|TRBJ1-4|NA|NA
TGTGCCTGGAGTCCCGGGACAATTAATGAAAAACTGTTTTTT
CAWSPGTINEKLFF
>TRBV29-1|TRBJ2-7|NA|once
TGCAGCGTTCAAGGCCTGGGGAGCTACGAGCAGTACTTC
CSVQGLGSYEQYF
>TRBV3-1/TRBV3-2|TRBJ2-5|NA|few
TGTGCCAGCAGCCAAGTTGAGGGTAGGGAGACCCAGTACTTC
CASSQVEGRETQYF
>TRBV3-1/TRBV3-2|TRBJ2-7|NA|NA
TGTGCCAGCAGCCAATCATACGCGTTGACCTACGAGCAGTACTTC
CASSQSYALTYEQYF